A single sample is the source of the 11 T cell receptor beta chains below, sequenced in a study of blood T cell repertoires in COVID-19 (dated by TCRdb to about 2020). Library prep was done by the immunoSEQ multiplex PCR assay. Sourced from immuneACCESS, this table was stored by TCRdb with only in-frame sequences that have V and J called. A share of the clones is absent; for the studies checked, an unresolved V gene accounts for under half, and the remainder has no known explanation. For this sample there are about 260,000 clones; less than 95% appear just once. The top ten constitute about 3% of the sample. The sample consisted of PBMCs or T cells enriched from blood (not recorded which). The receptors derive from a man in his forties who had been exposed to COVID-19.

This rearrangement joins TRBV25-1 to TRBJ1-4, with 9 bases that match TRBD1. Germline CDR1 MGHDK, CDR2 SYGVNS. With 7 bases clipped from V and 7 bases from J, the junction kept 7 bases outside the gene matches. The CDR3 length is 14 residues. The chain's CDR3 is CASNPGTGLEKLFF. In DNA, the CDR3 is TGTGCCAGCAACCCCGGGACAGGGCTTGAAAAACTGTTTTTT. Looking up the rest from reference TRBV25-1 and TRBJ1-4 gives the full variable domain: EADIYQTPRYLVIGTGKKITLECSQTMGHDKMYWYQQDPGMELHLIHYSYGVNSTEKGDLSSESTVSRIRTEHFPLTLESARPSHTSQYLCASNPGTGLEKLFFGSGTQLSVL.

The chain links TRBV7-2 to TRBJ1-1, with a weak D call TRBD1 (5 bases). The CDR3 extends over 15 amino acids. Germline assignment: CDR1 SGHTA and CDR2 FQGNSA. Trimming removed 2 bases at V and 2 bases at J, with 12 bases between. Here the CDR3 DNA reads TGTGCCAGCAGCTTAATCAGCGGGGGAAACACTGAAGCTTTCTTT. This gives the protein CASSLISGGNTEAFF. The variable domain in full, completed from reference TRBV7-2 and TRBJ1-1, reads GAGVSQSPSNKVTEKGKDVELRCDPISGHTALYWYRQSLGQGLEFLIYFQGNSAPDKSGLPSDRFSAERTGGSVSTLTIQRTQQEDSAVYLCASSLISGGNTEAFFGQGTRLTVV.

The chain couples TRBV5-1 to TRBJ1-5, with D tentatively TRBD1 (6 bases). This CDR3 is built from 15 residues. Trimming shortened V by 0 bases and J by 0 bases, and 7 bases separated the two germline ends. Per germline, CDR1 SGHRS and CDR2 YFSETQ. CDR3: CASSLGQDSNQPQHF. The DNA of the CDR3 is TGCGCCAGCAGCTTGGGACAGGATAGCAATCAGCCCCAGCATTTT.

The chain links TRBV5-1 to TRBJ2-3; the match to TRBD1 covers 10 bases. This CDR3 comprises 15 residues. From germline, CDR1 is SGHRS and CDR2 YFSETQ. V lost 3 bases to trimming and J lost 1 base; unmatched junction nucleotides: 2. This CDR3 is CASSYGTGGTDTQYF. DNA for the CDR3: TGCGCCAGCAGCTACGGGACAGGGGGCACAGATACGCAGTATTTT.

V is TRBV7-6 and J is TRBJ2-3; 9 bases match TRBD1. Germline values: CDR1 SGHVS, CDR2 FNYEAQ. This CDR3 contains 16 residues. V gave up 2 bases and J gave up 5 bases; unmatched junction bases: 8. Here the CDR3 reads CASSLTGQGQIDTQYF. The CDR3 DNA sequence: TGTGCCAGCAGCTTAACGGGACAGGGTCAAATAGATACGCAGTATTTT.

V is TRBV27 and J is TRBJ1-5; 9 positions agree with TRBD1. The CDR3 spans 15 residues. After removal of 7 bases from V and 3 bases from J, the junction contained 7 bases not matched to a gene. Germline V lookup: CDR1 MNHEY, CDR2 SMNVEV (reference sequence). The CDR3 coding sequence is TGTGCCAGCAAGGACAGGGGAGGAATCAATCAGCCCCAGCATTTT. Translated: CASKDRGGINQPQHF.

This chain uses TRBV2 with TRBJ1-5; 7 bases agree with TRBD1. There are 15 residues in the CDR3. The germline V gene encodes CDR1 SNHLY and CDR2 FYNNEI. Unmatched junction bases numbered 7, after V lost 6 bases and J lost 2 bases. The CDR3 loop is CASSATGTGNQPQHF. The CDR3 DNA reads TGTGCCAGCAGCGCGACAGGGACGGGCAATCAGCCCCAGCATTTT.

The table lists this clone with a count of one. V and J are TRBV27 and TRBJ1-2; TRBD1 aligns across 7 bases. This CDR3 region has 15 residues. J was trimmed by 4 bases and V by 6 bases; bases with no gene match: 11. The V gene's germline CDR1 is MNHEY and CDR2 SMNVEV (reference sequence). The CDR3 reads CASRHLAGTVYGYTF. DNA of the CDR3: TGTGCCAGCAGACACTTGGCAGGGACAGTCTATGGCTACACCTTC.

The rearrangement links TRBV5-6 to TRBJ2-7, with a possible D match to TRBD1 (6 bases). The CDR3 has 14 amino acids. V shed 0 bases and J shed 1 base, with 8 bases lying between them. Germline values: CDR1 SGHDT, CDR2 YYEEEE. The CDR3 nucleotides read TGTGCCAGCAGCTTGGTACAGGGATCCTACGAGCAGTACTTC. Amino acid sequence: CASSLVQGSYEQYF.

The DNA for the CDR3 is TGCAGTGCTAGTTGGCACAATGTGCATGGCAGGACTGAAGCTTTCTTT. Protein: CSASWHNVHGRTEAFF. V usage is TRBV20-1 and J usage is TRBJ1-1; no definite D call. Germline V gene sequence: CDR1 DFQATT, CDR2 SNEGSKA (reference sequence). The CDR3 loop spans 16 amino acids. Deletions cut 3 bases from V and 5 bases from J, with 22 bases between.

This clone was detected once. This chain joins TRBV9 and TRBJ2-2, with TRBD2 identical over 11 bases. CDR3 length equals 16 residues. The trim removed 5 bases at V and 0 bases at J, leaving 3 bases unmatched. CDR1 and CDR2 from the germline V gene are SGDLS and YYNGEE. CDR3 protein: CASRDSGRANTGELFF. The DNA of the CDR3 is TGTGCCAGCAGGGATAGCGGGAGGGCGAACACCGGGGAGCTGTTTTTT.